The 9 T cell receptor beta chains reported below all come from one sample, sequenced in a study of blood T cell repertoires in COVID-19 (dated by TCRdb to 2020 to 2021). The method behind the library was the immunoSEQ multiplex PCR assay. The table was pulled from immuneACCESS by TCRdb, which kept in-frame rearrangements only. Such tables lose some clones; where checked, under half of the loss comes from unresolved V genes, and the rest has no known cause. The sample profile shows over 100,000 clones; around 80% of them were found once. Clones ranked in the top ten supply under 8% of the sample. Sequencing was carried out using peripheral blood. Receptors originate from a woman older than 75 with active or convalescent COVID-19.

The chain employs TRBV3-1 (or the pseudogene TRBV3-2) and TRBJ2-1; 7 bases line up with TRBD2. The CDR3 length is 19 residues. The germline CDR1 and CDR2 sequences are LGHDT and YNNKEL (reference sequence). V lost 1 base to trimming and J lost 0 bases; unmatched junction nucleotides: 12. The CDR3 region has the DNA TGTGCCAGCAGCCAAGGACGGGGGGTCGGGGCGTCCTCCTACAATGAGCAGTTCTTC. Protein product: CASSQGRGVGASSYNEQFF.

The chain joins TRBV6-1 to TRBJ2-7; the D is unclear. V lost 4 bases to trimming and J lost 6 bases, with 22 bases between them. This CDR3 region has 16 residues. The germline gives CDR1 MNHNS, CDR2 SASEGT. The chain's CDR3 is CASSGSGSGVRLEQYF. DNA of the CDR3: TGTGCCAGCAGTGGAAGTGGGTCAGGTGTTCGTCTCGAGCAGTACTTC.

This rearrangement joins TRBV19 to TRBJ2-4; 16 bases are a match to TRBD2. CDR1 is LNHDA and CDR2 is SQIVND in the germline V gene (reference sequence). The CDR3 runs to 19 residues. With V trimmed by 0 bases and J by 1 base, 3 bases remained unmatched. DNA of the CDR3: TGTGCCAGTAGTATAGATGGGACTAGCGGGAGGGCCGCCAAAAACATTCAGTACTTC. It translates to CASSIDGTSGRAAKNIQYF.

This chain connects TRBV7-3 to TRBJ2-7; TRBD2 agrees at 7 bases. Germline CDR1 is SGHTA and CDR2 is FQGTGA. This CDR3 is built from 13 residues. Trimming cost V 6 bases and J 0 bases; bases outside gene matches: 2. The CDR3 DNA is TGTGCCAGCAGTCGCGGGAGCTCCTACGAGCAGTACTTC. It is translated as CASSRGSSYEQYF.

The chain uses TRBV2 and TRBJ1-5, with D possibly matching TRBD1 (6 bases). The germline gives CDR1 SNHLY, CDR2 FYNNEI. With 6 bases removed from V and 0 bases from J, the gap between germline ends came to 15 bases. This CDR3 comprises 16 residues. For the CDR3, the DNA is TGTGCCAGCAGGTGGGAAACAGGGAGTAGCAATCAGCCCCAGCATTTT. This gives the protein CASRWETGSSNQPQHF.

This rearrangement joins TRBV7-2 to TRBJ1-2, with 8 bases fitting TRBD1. The CDR3 is 13 residues long. J lost 3 bases, V lost 5 bases, and 2 bases had no gene match. Germline CDR1 is SGHTA and CDR2 is FQGNSA. The DNA of the CDR3 is TGTGCCAGCAGCCGGACAGGGCACTATGGCTACACCTTC. Residues: CASSRTGHYGYTF.

This chain joins TRBV15 and TRBJ2-2; 9 nucleotides line up with TRBD1. The germline gives CDR1 LNHNV, CDR2 YYDKDF (reference sequence). This CDR3 has 18 residues. After removal of 1 base from V and 6 bases from J, the junction contained 12 bases not matched to a gene. CDR3 protein: CATSRVGQGNIESGELFF. The CDR3 coding sequence is TGTGCCACCAGCAGAGTTGGACAGGGGAACATTGAGTCCGGGGAGCTGTTTTTT.

This chain uses TRBV4-1 with TRBJ2-2; 11 positions match TRBD2. Germline V lookup: CDR1 MGHRA, CDR2 YSYEKL. The CDR3 loop spans 16 amino acids. V trimming: 1 base; J trimming: 3 bases; junction bases outside the gene matches: 1. DNA of the CDR3: TGCGCCAGCAGCCAAGGGACTAGCGGGTACACCGGGGAGCTGTTTTTT. Protein sequence: CASSQGTSGYTGELFF.

This chain links TRBV6-5 with TRBJ1-2; no definite D call. Germline CDR1 reads MNHEY; CDR2 reads SVGAGI. This CDR3 spans 14 amino acids. The CDR3 DNA sequence: TGTGGGGCGGGCTCCGAGATAGTGCCCTATGGCTACACCTTC. Residues: CGAGSEIVPYGYTF.